This record covers a single TCR beta chain. What it binds is unknown. V lost 9 bases and J lost 1, with 13 bases in between. CDR1 is SGDLS and CDR2 is YYNGEE in the germline V gene. The CDR3 is 14 amino acids. This entry belongs to a study of shared clonotypes between healthy human individuals. Looking at the study overall: The study used three CD4 naive, three CD4 memory, two CD8 naive and one CD8 memory plate per donor.

The run depth of the assay was deep. In the original processing: ImmunoSEQ junction-only sequences lacked quality scores, so their filtering differed. Clones were read by immunoSEQ multiplex PCR, and TCRdb kept only the in-frame ones, dropping some. V and J calls and clone size are as listed in that table; D and trimming were resolved from the DNA. The data hold approximately 2.4 million clones, with approximately 95% observed a single time. Study conclusions and caveats: The four-donor shared clonotypes exceeded non-shared clonotypes in generation probability, with non-shared ones scoring lower.

This TCR was recovered from a man aged 18 to 35 in good health. The material sequenced was naive CD4+ T cells sorted from blood. Subset given: CD45RA+ positively selected. V gene TRBV9 combines with J gene TRBJ2-2; D not resolved. CDR3 in amino acids: CAILPRVNTGELFF. CDR3 DNA: TGTGCCATTCTACCCCGGGTGAACACCGGGGAGCTGTTTTTT.